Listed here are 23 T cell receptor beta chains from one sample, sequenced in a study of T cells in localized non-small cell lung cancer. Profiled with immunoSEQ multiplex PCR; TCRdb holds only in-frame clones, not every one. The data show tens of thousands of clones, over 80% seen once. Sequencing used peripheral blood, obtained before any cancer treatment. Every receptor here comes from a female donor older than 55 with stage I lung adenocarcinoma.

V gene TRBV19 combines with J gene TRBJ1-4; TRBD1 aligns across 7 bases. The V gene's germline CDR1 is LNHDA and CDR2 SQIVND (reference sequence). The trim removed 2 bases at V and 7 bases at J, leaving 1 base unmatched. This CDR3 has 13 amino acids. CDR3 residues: CASSITGAEKLFF. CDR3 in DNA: TGTGCCAGTAGTATAACAGGGGCTGAAAAACTGTTTTTT. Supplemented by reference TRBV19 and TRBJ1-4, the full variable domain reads DGGITQSPKYLFRKEGQNVTLSCEQNLNHDAMYWYRQDPGQGLRLIYYSQIVNDFQKGDIAEGYSVSREKKESFPLTVTSAQKNPTAFYLCASSITGAEKLFFGSGTQLSVL.

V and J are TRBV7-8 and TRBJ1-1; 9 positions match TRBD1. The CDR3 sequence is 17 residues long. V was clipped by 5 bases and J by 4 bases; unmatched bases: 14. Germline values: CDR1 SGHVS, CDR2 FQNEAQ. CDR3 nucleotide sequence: TGTGCCAGCAGCCTCGTACGTCCCGGGACAGGGACCACTGAAGCTTTCTTT. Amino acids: CASSLVRPGTGTTEAFF.

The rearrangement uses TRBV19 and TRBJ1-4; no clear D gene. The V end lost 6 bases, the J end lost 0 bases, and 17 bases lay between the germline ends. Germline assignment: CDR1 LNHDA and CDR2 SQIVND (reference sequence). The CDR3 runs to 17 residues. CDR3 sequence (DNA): TGTGCCAGTAGCCCACTGAGGCTGATAGCAACTAATGAAAAACTGTTTTTT. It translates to CASSPLRLIATNEKLFF.

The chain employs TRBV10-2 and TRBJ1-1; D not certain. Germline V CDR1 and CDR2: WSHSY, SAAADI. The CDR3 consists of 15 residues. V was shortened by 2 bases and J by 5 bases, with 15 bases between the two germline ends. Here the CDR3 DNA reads TGCGCCAGCAGTGAGCGAGGAAAATCTTATACTGAAGCTTTCTTT. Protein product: CASSERGKSYTEAFF.

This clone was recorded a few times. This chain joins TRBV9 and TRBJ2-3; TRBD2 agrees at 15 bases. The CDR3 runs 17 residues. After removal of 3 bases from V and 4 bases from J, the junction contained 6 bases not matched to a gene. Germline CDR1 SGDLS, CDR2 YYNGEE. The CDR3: CASSAGLAGGVADTQYF. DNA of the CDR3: TGTGCCAGCAGCGCGGGACTAGCGGGGGGAGTGGCAGATACGCAGTATTTT.

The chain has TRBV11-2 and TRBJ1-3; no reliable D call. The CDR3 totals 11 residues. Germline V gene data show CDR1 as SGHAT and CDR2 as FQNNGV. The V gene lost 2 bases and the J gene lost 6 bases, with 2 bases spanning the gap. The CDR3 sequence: CASSLQNTIYF. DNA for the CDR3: TGTGCCAGCAGCTTACAAAACACCATATATTTT.

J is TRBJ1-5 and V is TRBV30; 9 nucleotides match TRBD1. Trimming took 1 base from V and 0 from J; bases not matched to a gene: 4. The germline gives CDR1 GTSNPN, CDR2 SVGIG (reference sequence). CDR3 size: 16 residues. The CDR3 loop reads CAWSEGQGYSNQPQHF. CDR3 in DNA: TGTGCCTGGAGTGAGGGACAGGGATATAGCAATCAGCCCCAGCATTTT.

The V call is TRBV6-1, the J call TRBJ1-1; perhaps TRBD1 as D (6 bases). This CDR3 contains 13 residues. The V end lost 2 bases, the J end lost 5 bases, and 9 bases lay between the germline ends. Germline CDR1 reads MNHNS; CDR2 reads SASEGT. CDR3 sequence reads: CASSEQGRTEAFF. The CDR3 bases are TGTGCCAGCAGTGAACAGGGGCGGACTGAAGCTTTCTTT.

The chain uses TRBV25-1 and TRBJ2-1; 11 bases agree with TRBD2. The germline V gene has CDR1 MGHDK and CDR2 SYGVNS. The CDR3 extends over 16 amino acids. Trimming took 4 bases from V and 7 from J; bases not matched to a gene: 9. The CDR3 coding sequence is TGTGCCAGCAGTGGTATTAGCGGGGGGGCCGGGAATGAGCAGTTCTTC. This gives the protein CASSGISGGAGNEQFF.

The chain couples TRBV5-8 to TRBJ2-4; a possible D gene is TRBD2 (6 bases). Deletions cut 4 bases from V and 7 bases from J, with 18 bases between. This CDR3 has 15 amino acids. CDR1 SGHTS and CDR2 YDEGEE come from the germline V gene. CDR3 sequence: CASSLTFLATNIQYF. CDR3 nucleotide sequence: TGTGCCAGCAGCCTGACCTTTCTAGCGACTAACATTCAGTACTTC.

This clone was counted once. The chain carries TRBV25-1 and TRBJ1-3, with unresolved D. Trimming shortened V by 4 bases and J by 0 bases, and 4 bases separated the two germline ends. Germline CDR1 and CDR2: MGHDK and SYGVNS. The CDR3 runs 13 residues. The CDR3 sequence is CASSALSGNTIYF. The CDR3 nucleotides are TGTGCCAGCAGTGCCCTCTCTGGAAACACCATATATTTT.

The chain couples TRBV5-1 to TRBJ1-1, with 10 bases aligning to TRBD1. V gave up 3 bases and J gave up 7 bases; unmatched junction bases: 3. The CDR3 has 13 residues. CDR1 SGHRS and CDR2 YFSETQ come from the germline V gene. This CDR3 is CASSSGQGGEAFF. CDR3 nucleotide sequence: TGCGCCAGCAGCTCTGGACAGGGGGGTGAAGCTTTCTTT.

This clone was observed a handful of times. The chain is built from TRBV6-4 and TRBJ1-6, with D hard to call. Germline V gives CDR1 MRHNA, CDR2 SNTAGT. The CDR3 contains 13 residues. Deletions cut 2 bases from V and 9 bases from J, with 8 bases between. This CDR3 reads CASSDREGSPLHF. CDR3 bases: TGTGCCAGCAGTGACAGGGAAGGTTCACCCCTCCACTTT.

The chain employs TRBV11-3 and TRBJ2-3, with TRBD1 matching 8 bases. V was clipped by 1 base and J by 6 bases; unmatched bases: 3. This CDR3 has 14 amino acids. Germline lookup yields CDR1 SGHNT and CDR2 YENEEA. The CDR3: CASSLGRQGDTQYF. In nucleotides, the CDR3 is TGTGCCAGCAGCTTAGGCCGACAGGGGGATACGCAGTATTTT.

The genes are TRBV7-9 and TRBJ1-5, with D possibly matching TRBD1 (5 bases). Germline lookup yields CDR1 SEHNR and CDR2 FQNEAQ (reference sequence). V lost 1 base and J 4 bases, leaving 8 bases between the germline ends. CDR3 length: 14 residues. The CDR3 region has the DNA TGTGCCAGCAGCTTAGGGGACCCTAATCAGCCCCAGCATTTT. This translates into CASSLGDPNQPQHF.

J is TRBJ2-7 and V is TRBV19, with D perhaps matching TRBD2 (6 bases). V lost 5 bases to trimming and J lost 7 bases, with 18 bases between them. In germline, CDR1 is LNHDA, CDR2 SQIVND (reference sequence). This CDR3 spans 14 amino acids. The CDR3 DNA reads TGTGCCAGTAGTCCCCGACTCGGAGGGGATGAGCAGTACTTC. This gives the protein CASSPRLGGDEQYF.

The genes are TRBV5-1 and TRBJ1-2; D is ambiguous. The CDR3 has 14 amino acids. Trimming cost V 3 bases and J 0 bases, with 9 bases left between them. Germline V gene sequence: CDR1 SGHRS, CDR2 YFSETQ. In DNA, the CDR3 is TGCGCCAGCAGCTCCGGCCGGACTAACTATGGCTACACCTTC. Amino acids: CASSSGRTNYGYTF.

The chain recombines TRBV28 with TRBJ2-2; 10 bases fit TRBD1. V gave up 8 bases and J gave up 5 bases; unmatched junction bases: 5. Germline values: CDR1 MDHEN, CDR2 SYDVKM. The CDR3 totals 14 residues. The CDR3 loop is CASRRTGGTGELFF. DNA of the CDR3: TGTGCCAGCCGGAGGACAGGGGGGACCGGGGAGCTGTTTTTT.

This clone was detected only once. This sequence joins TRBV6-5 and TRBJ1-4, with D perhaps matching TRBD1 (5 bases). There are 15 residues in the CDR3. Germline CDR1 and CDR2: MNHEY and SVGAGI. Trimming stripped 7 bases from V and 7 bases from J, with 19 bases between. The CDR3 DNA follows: TGTGCCAGCACCAACGCCGGAGCAGGGTTTGAAAAACTGTTTTTT. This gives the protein CASTNAGAGFEKLFF.

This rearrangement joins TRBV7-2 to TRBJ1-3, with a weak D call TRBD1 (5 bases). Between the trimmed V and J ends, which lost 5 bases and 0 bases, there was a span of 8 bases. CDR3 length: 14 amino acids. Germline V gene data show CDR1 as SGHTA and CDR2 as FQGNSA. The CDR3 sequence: CASSMTVSGNTIYF. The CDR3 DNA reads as TGTGCCAGCAGCATGACAGTCTCTGGAAACACCATATATTTT. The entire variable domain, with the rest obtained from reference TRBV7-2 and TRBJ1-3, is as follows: GAGVSQSPSNKVTEKGKDVELRCDPISGHTALYWYRQSLGQGLEFLIYFQGNSAPDKSGLPSDRFSAERTGGSVSTLTIQRTQQEDSAVYLCASSMTVSGNTIYFGEGSWLTVV.

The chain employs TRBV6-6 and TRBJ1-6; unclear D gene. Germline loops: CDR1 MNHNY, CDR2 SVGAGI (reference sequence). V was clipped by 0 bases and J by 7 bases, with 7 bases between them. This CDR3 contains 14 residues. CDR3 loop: CASSYSGPNSPLHF. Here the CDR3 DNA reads TGTGCCAGCAGTTACTCAGGACCAAATTCACCCCTCCACTTT.

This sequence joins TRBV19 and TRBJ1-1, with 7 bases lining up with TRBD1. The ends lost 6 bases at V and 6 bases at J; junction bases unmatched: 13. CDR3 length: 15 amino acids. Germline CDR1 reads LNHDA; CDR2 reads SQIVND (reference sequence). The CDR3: CASSLGPGTVAEAFF. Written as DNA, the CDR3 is TGTGCCAGTAGCCTAGGCCCTGGGACAGTAGCTGAAGCTTTCTTT.

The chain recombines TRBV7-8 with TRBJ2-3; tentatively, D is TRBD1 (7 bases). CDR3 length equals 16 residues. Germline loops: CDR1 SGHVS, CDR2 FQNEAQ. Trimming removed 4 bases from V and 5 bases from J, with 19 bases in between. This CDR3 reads CASSSQPQGGIDTQYF. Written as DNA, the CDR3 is TGTGCCAGCAGCTCACAGCCGCAGGGGGGCATAGATACGCAGTATTTT.